This T cell receptor beta chain was observed in a study of T cells in localized non-small cell lung cancer. Study-level results: In adjacent lung appeared a median approximately 61 of the top 100 tumor clones. It remains possible that heterogeneity exists, since only one tumor region was sequenced.

By share, this clone ranks as medium-sized. Its antigen remains unknown. V was shortened by 10 bases and J by 0 bases, with 13 bases between the two germline ends. Looked up from germline, CDR1 is MNHGY and CDR2 is SAAAGT. The CDR3 consists of 14 residues. Sequencing was performed with immunoSEQ multiplex PCR; in TCRdb, only in-frame clones are kept and a portion is missing. The sample contains roughly 2,700 clones, 25% to 35% of which appear only once. The source material was lung tumor tissue, sampled before any cancer treatment. This clonotype was sampled from a woman aged 40-69 years with stage III lung adenocarcinoma. The chain couples TRBV6-8 to TRBJ1-5; no definite D call. The CDR3 region is CATLDGHSNQPQHF. CDR3 nucleotide sequence: TGTGCCACCCTCGACGGCCATAGCAATCAGCCCCAGCATTTT.